A single sample is the source of the 17 T cell receptor beta chains below, sequenced in a study of blood T cells in healthy people across ages. Next came a second PCR, run for about 6 to 11 cycles, which used a sample-barcoded 5' primer along with a J-beta primer mix. TCRdb independently ran MiXCR on the 5' RACE reads; one entry per CDR3 protein. The table lists 780,000 or so distinct CDR3 sequences, approximately 53% of them singletons. The sequencing input was blood. The source of these receptors is a man at least 80 years old in good health.

This clonotype showed up just a few times. The chain has TRBV27 and TRBJ2-5; TRBD1 agrees at 7 bases. This CDR3 comprises 14 residues. Germline CDR1 and CDR2: MNHEY and SMNVEV (reference sequence). V gave up 5 bases and J gave up 2 bases; unmatched junction bases: 5. The CDR3: CASSPRGPQETQYF. The CDR3 DNA sequence: TGTGCCAGCAGTCCGAGGGGGCCGCAAGAGACCCAGTACTTC.

This clonotype was seen only once. The rearrangement joins TRBV4-2 to TRBJ2-3, with 9 nucleotides matching TRBD2. J was trimmed by 7 bases and V by 4 bases; bases with no gene match: 12. The length of the CDR3 is 16 residues. The V gene's germline CDR1 is LGHNA and CDR2 YNFKEQ. The CDR3 loop is CASSPLDGRGGNTQYF. CDR3 nucleotide sequence: TGTGCCAGCAGCCCCTTGGACGGGCGGGGGGGCAATACGCAGTATTTT.

The sample holds a few counts of this clonotype. The V call is TRBV27, the J call TRBJ2-1; 8 bases are a match to TRBD2. The V gene's germline CDR1 is MNHEY and CDR2 SMNVEV (reference sequence). V was clipped by 3 bases and J by 7 bases; unmatched bases: 8. This CDR3 has 15 residues. CDR3 DNA: TGTGCCAGCAGTTTCTTTAGCGGGAAAGGGAATGAGCAGTTCTTC. Protein product: CASSFFSGKGNEQFF.

The chain uses TRBV6-1 and TRBJ2-3, with 10 bases identical to TRBD2. The germline CDR1 and CDR2 sequences are MNHNS and SASEGT. V dropped 4 bases and J dropped 2; count of bases not matched to a gene: 3. This CDR3 has 15 residues. Here the CDR3 DNA reads TGTGCCAGCAGTGGAGCGGGGGGGAACACAGATACGCAGTATTTT. As protein: CASSGAGGNTDTQYF.

The chain carries TRBV7-2 and TRBJ2-1; TRBD2 is a possible D gene (7 bases). The CDR3 has 15 residues. V dropped 2 bases and J dropped 9 bases, with 17 bases sitting between them. Germline CDR1 is SGHTA and CDR2 is FQGNSA. The CDR3 DNA reads TGTGCCAGCAGCTTAAAAGGGGGAGGGCAGGGTGAGCAGTTCTTC. Protein sequence: CASSLKGGGQGEQFF.

This clonotype was detected a few times. A clone one base away is much larger, so this may be a read error. The chain recombines TRBV15 with TRBJ2-5; TRBD2 matches 7 bases. CDR3 length: 13 amino acids. V lost 6 bases and J lost 11; bases outside the gene matches: 12. CDR1 and CDR2 from the germline V gene are LNHNV and YYDKDF (reference sequence). The CDR3: CATSLGGWDEQYF. The CDR3 DNA is TGTGCCACCAGTTTGGGGGGGTGGGATGAGCAGTACTTC.

This clonotype showed up just a few times. The chain employs TRBV27 and TRBJ2-7, with 8 nucleotides matching TRBD2. CDR1 is MNHEY and CDR2 is SMNVEV in the germline V gene (reference sequence). The trim removed 6 bases at V and 2 bases at J, leaving 9 bases unmatched. The CDR3 consists of 15 residues. The CDR3 nucleotides are TGTGCCAGCAGCAAGAAGACTAGCGTTCCCTACGAGCAGTACTTC. It encodes CASSKKTSVPYEQYF.

This clonotype has a handful of counts. V is TRBV10-3 and J is TRBJ2-1, with 9 bases matching TRBD2. In germline, CDR1 is ENHRY, CDR2 SYGVKD. The CDR3 length is 12 residues. The J segment lost 15 bases and the V segment lost 6 bases, leaving 9 bases of the junction unmatched. The CDR3, as DNA: TGTGCCATCAGCGCAGGTAGCGGGAGTGGGTTCTTC. Protein: CAISAGSGSGFF.

This clonotype was observed a single time. This chain connects TRBV28 to TRBJ2-5; 9 bases are a match to TRBD1. The end of the DNA aligns better with TRBJ2-7, so the J call may be wrong. The germline gives CDR1 MDHEN, CDR2 SYDVKM. The CDR3 covers 17 residues. CDR3 protein: CASSLLRPGTGYGEQYF. The DNA of the CDR3 is TGTGCCAGCAGTTTGCTGAGACCCGGGACAGGGTACGGCGAGCAGTACTTC.

The table lists this clonotype with a few counts. The chain recombines TRBV7-2 with TRBJ2-3; maybe TRBD2 (6 bases). The germline V gene encodes CDR1 SGHTA and CDR2 FQGNSA. This CDR3 comprises 15 residues. V dropped 5 bases and J dropped 14 bases, with 26 bases sitting between them. The CDR3 DNA follows: TGTGCCAGCAGCGCCCCGGGGGAGGCCCACAGATACGCGTATTTT. Its translation: CASSAPGEAHRYAYF.

The V call is TRBV24-1, the J call TRBJ2-1; no clear D gene. V was shortened by 4 bases and J by 2 bases, with 11 bases between the two germline ends. Germline V gives CDR1 KGHDR, CDR2 SFDVKD. The CDR3 covers 15 residues. The chain's CDR3 is CATSERTRAYNEQFF. CDR3 DNA: TGTGCCACCAGTGAACGGACCCGGGCCTACAATGAGCAGTTCTTC.

In its sample, this clonotype was seen a few times. The rearrangement links TRBV29-1 to TRBJ2-1, with 11 bases identical to TRBD2. The CDR3 totals 14 residues. Germline V gene lookup returns CDR1 SQVTM and CDR2 ANQGSEA. Trimming at V came to 3 bases and at J to 7 bases, leaving 5 bases not matched to a gene. CDR3 sequence: CSVELLAGGNEQFF. In DNA, the CDR3 is TGCAGCGTTGAGCTGCTAGCGGGAGGTAATGAGCAGTTCTTC.

The chain links TRBV7-2 to TRBJ2-5, with 10 positions matching TRBD2. This CDR3 is 16 amino acids long. Germline CDR1 reads SGHTA; CDR2 reads FQGNSA. The J segment lost 5 bases and the V segment lost 5 bases, leaving 11 bases of the junction unmatched. The CDR3 here is CASSPAGGLASETQYF. The CDR3 DNA sequence: TGTGCCAGCAGCCCCGCAGGGGGACTAGCGTCGGAGACCCAGTACTTC.

The rearrangement joins TRBV10-1 to TRBJ1-5; D remains ambiguous. Trimming took 3 bases from V and 3 from J, leaving 6 bases between them. Germline V gene sequence: CDR1 WNHNN, CDR2 SYGVQD (reference sequence). The CDR3 covers 13 residues. This CDR3 is CASSEQLNQPQHF. The CDR3 DNA is TGCGCCAGCAGTGAACAACTCAATCAGCCCCAGCATTTT.

This clonotype showed up just a few times. The rearrangement joins TRBV20-1 to TRBJ2-5, with D possibly being TRBD2 (5 bases). V was clipped by 2 bases and J by 5 bases, with 12 bases between them. Per germline, CDR1 DFQATT and CDR2 SNEGSKA (reference sequence). This CDR3 comprises 13 residues. This CDR3 is CSARRRTWETQYF. The CDR3 region has the DNA TGCAGTGCTAGAAGGCGGACTTGGGAGACCCAGTACTTC.

As concerns this clonotype: This could be a read error, since a much larger clone is one nucleotide away. The genes are TRBV29-1 and TRBJ2-1; TRBD2 matches at 10 bases. The CDR3 loop spans 15 amino acids. Germline V lookup: CDR1 SQVTM, CDR2 ANQGSEA. Trimming cost V 3 bases and J 6 bases; bases outside gene matches: 8. The CDR3 coding sequence is TGCAGCGTTGAGACGACTAGCGGGCACTGCAATGAGCAGTTCTTC. Its protein product is CSVETTSGHCNEQFF.

The J gene is TRBJ1-3, the V gene TRBV28; maybe TRBD1 (5 bases). Germline loops: CDR1 MDHEN, CDR2 SYDVKM. V lost 6 bases to trimming and J lost 9 bases, with 18 bases between them. The CDR3 spans 14 residues. The CDR3 DNA reads as TGTGCCAGCAGGTACCCCGGGACCCGGGGCACCATATATTTT. This gives the protein CASRYPGTRGTIYF. The full variable domain, completed using reference TRBV28 and TRBJ1-3, is DVKVTQSSRYLVKRTGEKVFLECVQDMDHENMFWYRQDPGLGLRLIYFSYDVKMKEKGDIPEGYSVSREKKERFSLILESASTNQTSMYLCASRYPGTRGTIYFGEGSWLTVV.